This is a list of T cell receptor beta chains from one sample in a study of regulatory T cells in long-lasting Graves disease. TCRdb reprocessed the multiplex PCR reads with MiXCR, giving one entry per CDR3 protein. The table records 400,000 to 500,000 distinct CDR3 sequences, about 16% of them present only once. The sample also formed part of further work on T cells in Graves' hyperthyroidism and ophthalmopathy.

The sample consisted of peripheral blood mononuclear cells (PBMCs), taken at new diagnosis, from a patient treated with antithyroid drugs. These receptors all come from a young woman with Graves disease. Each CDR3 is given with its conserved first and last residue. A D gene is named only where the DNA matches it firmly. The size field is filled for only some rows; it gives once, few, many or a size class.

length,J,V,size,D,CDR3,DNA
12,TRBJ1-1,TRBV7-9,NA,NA,CASSQGRPEAFF,TGTGCCAGCAGCCAAGGGCGCCCTGAAGCTTTCTTT
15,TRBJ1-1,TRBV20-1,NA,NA,CSARWDRQLNTEAFF,TGCAGTGCTAGATGGGACCGACAGTTGAACACTGAAGCTTTCTTT
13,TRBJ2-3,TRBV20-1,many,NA,CSARGGVTDTQYF,TGCAGTGCTAGAGGGGGCGTCACAGATACGCAGTATTTT
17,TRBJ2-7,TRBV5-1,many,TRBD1,CASSTPGTGNRIRCQYF,TGCGCCAGCAGTACTCCTGGGACAGGGAATCGGATACGCTGTCAGTACTTC
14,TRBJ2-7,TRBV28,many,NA,CASRSQGGSYEQYF,TGTGCCAGCAGGTCTCAGGGTGGGTCCTACGAGCAGTACTTC
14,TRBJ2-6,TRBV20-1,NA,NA,CSASNRAGANVLTF,TGCAGTGCTTCAAACAGGGCTGGGGCCAACGTCCTGACTTTC
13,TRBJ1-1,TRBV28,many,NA,CASKREANTEAFF,TGTGCCAGCAAGCGTGAGGCGAACACTGAAGCTTTCTTT
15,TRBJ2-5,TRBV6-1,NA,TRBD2,CASSELSGSQETQYF,TGTGCCAGCAGTGAGCTGAGCGGGAGCCAAGAGACCCAGTACTTC
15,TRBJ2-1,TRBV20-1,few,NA,CSAPVTRNGVNEQFF,TGCAGTGCCCCAGTGACCCGGAACGGTGTTAATGAGCAGTTCTTC
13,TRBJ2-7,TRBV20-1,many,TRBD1,CSYRDRQSYEQYF,TGCAGTTACAGGGACAGGCAATCCTACGAGCAGTACTTC
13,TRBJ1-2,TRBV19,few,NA,CASRYGGVYGYTF,TGTGCCAGTAGATATGGGGGCGTCTATGGCTACACCTTC
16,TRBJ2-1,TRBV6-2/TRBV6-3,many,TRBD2,CASSYSGTSSYNEQFF,TGTGCCAGCAGTTACTCCGGGACTAGCTCCTACAATGAGCAGTTCTTC
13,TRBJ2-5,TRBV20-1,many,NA,CSATRQGGETQYF,TGCAGTGCTACTAGACAGGGAGGCGAGACCCAGTACTTC
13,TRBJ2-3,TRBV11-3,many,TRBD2,CASREGTSNAQYF,TGTGCCAGCAGAGAGGGGACTAGTAACGCGCAGTATTTT
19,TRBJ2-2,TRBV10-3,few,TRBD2,CAISESPGLAGENTGELFF,TGTGCCATCAGTGAGTCTCCGGGACTAGCGGGGGAAAACACCGGGGAGCTGTTTTTT
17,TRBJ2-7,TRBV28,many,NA,CASSLSLGASDSYEQYF,TGTGCCAGCAGTTTATCCCTGGGGGCTAGCGACTCCTACGAGCAGTACTTC
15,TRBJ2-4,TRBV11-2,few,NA,CASSFYRQAKNIQYF,TGTGCCAGCAGCTTCTACCGGCAAGCCAAAAACATTCAGTACTTC
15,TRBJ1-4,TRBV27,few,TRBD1,CASSPNRGYNEKLFF,TGTGCCAGCAGCCCTAACAGGGGTTACAATGAAAAACTGTTTTTT
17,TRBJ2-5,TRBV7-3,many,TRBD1,CASSQPWDRGDEETQYF,TGTGCCAGCAGCCAACCGTGGGACAGGGGGGACGAAGAGACCCAGTACTTC
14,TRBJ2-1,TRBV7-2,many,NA,CASTQTYSYNEQFF,TGTGCCAGCACACAGACTTACTCCTACAATGAGCAGTTCTTC
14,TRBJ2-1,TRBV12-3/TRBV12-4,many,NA,CASSFEGGYNEQFF,TGTGCCAGCAGTTTTGAGGGGGGGTACAATGAGCAGTTCTTC
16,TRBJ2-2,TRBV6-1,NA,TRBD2,CASSPALAEIYGELFF,TGTGCCAGCAGCCCCGCACTAGCGGAAATCTACGGGGAGCTGTTTTTT
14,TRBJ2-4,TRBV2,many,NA,CASSEPDIGFIQYF,TGTGCCAGCAGTGAACCTGACATAGGGTTCATTCAGTACTTC
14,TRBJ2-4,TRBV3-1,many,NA,CASSKAGDKNIQYF,TGTGCCAGCAGCAAGGCCGGGGACAAAAACATTCAGTACTTC
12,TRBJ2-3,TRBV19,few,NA,CASSQTADTQYF,TGTGCCAGTAGCCAGACAGCAGATACGCAGTATTTT
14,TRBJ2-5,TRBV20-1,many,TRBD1,CSARGTGEQETQYF,TGCAGTGCTAGAGGGACAGGAGAACAAGAGACCCAGTACTTC
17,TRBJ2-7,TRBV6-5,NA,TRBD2,CASSSIKTSGGTYEQYF,TGCGCCAGCAGTTCCATAAAAACTAGCGGGGGAACCTACGAGCAGTACTTC
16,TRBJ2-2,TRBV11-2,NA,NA,CASSLEAGLNTGELFF,TGTGCCAGCAGCTTAGAGGCTGGACTGAACACCGGGGAGCTGTTTTTT
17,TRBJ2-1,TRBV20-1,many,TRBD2,CSAREVGSGSLGVEQFF,TGCAGTGCTAGAGAGGTCGGTAGCGGGAGCTTGGGGGTTGAGCAGTTCTTC
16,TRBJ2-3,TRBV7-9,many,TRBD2,CASRQGTSAGGDTQYF,TGTGCCAGCAGACAGGGGACATCAGCGGGAGGAGATACGCAGTATTTT
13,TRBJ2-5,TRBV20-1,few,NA,CSARVGGQETQYF,TGCAGTGCTAGAGTGGGCGGGCAAGAGACCCAGTACTTC
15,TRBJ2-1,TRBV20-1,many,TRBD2,CSARIINGRLNEQFF,TGCAGTGCTAGAATCATTAACGGGAGGTTGAATGAGCAGTTCTTC
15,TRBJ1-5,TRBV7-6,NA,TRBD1,CASSSGTGGEQPQHF,TGTGCCAGCAGTTCCGGGACAGGGGGCGAACAGCCCCAGCATTTT
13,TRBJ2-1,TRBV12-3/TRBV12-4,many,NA,CASSWGGGVTQFF,TGTGCCAGCAGTTGGGGTGGCGGTGTGACCCAGTTCTTC
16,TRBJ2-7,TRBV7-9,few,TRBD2,CASSPTTSGSWYEQYF,TGTGCCAGCAGCCCCACGACTAGCGGGAGTTGGTACGAGCAGTACTTC
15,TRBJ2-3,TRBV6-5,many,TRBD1,CASSYGTVFTDTQYF,TGTGCCAGCAGTTACGGGACAGTATTCACAGATACGCAGTATTTT
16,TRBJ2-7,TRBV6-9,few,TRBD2,CASSYSVGAGGSEQYF,TGTGCCAGCAGTTACTCTGTGGGCGCGGGAGGATCAGAGCAGTACTTC
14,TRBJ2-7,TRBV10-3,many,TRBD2,CAISVFAGAYEQYF,TGTGCCATCAGTGTGTTTGCGGGAGCCTACGAGCAGTACTTC
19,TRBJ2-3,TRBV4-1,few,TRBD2,CASSQGIPGLGRGGNTQYF,TGCGCCAGCAGCCAAGGCATACCGGGACTAGGTAGGGGCGGAAATACGCAGTATTTT
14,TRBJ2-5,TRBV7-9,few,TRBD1,CASREGQHQETQYF,TGTGCCAGCAGAGAGGGACAGCACCAAGAGACCCAGTACTTC
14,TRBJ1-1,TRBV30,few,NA,CAWVLGGAWTEAFF,TGTGCCTGGGTCCTCGGGGGGGCTTGGACTGAAGCTTTCTTT
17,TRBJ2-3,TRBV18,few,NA,CASSPRSDRISTDTQYF,TGTGCCAGCTCACCACGCTCTGACAGGATCAGCACAGATACGCAGTATTTT
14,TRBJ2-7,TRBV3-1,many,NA,CASSRGQQGYEQYF,TGTGCCAGCAGCCGAGGACAGCAGGGCTACGAGCAGTACTTC
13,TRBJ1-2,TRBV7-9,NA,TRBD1,CASSPRQGARGTF,TGTGCCAGCAGCCCACGACAGGGGGCACGGGGCACCTTC
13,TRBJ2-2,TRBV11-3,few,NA,CASTKRVAGELFF,TGTGCCAGCACCAAAAGGGTTGCCGGGGAGCTGTTTTTT
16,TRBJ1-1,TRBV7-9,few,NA,CASSPPEGARNTEAFF,TGTGCCAGCAGCCCGCCCGAGGGAGCAAGGAACACTGAAGCTTTCTTT
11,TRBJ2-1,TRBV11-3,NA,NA,CASSLWDEQFF,TGTGCCAGCAGCTTATGGGATGAGCAGTTCTTC
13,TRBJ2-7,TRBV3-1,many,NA,CASSQDRRNEQYF,TGTGCCAGCAGCCAAGACCGAAGAAACGAGCAGTACTTC
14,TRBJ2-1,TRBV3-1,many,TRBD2,CASSQEGRENEQFF,TGTGCCAGCAGCCAAGAGGGGAGGGAGAATGAGCAGTTCTTC
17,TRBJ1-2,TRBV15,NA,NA,CATSRDPGQFSNYGYTF,TGTGCCACCAGCAGAGACCCAGGACAGTTCTCGAACTATGGCTACACCTTC
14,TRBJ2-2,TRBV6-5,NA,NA,CASSSLQGAGELFF,TGTGCCAGCAGTTCCCTCCAGGGTGCCGGGGAGCTGTTTTTT
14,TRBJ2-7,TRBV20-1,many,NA,CSARDAGSPYEQYF,TGCAGTGCTAGAGATGCGGGCAGTCCCTACGAGCAGTACTTC
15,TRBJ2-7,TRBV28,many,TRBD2,CASSPAGASSYEQYF,TGTGCCAGCAGTCCTGCGGGAGCCTCTTCCTACGAGCAGTACTTC
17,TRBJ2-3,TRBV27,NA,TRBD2,CASSTRLAGGGADTQYF,TGTGCCAGCAGTACAAGACTAGCGGGAGGGGGGGCAGATACGCAGTATTTT
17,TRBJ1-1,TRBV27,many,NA,CASSLSVPMGENTEAFF,TGTGCCAGCAGTTTATCGGTCCCCATGGGGGAGAACACTGAAGCTTTCTTT